The 20 T cell receptor beta chains presented below share a single source sample, sequenced in a study of blood T cell repertoires in COVID-19. TCRdb's copy holds only in-frame clones and misses some; the assay was immunoSEQ multiplex PCR. Of approximately 200,000 clones listed, 89% are singletons. Sequencing was carried out using PBMCs or T cells enriched from blood (not recorded which). These receptors were collected from a woman in her 40s with acute COVID-19.

A single count supports this clone. The chain recombines TRBV7-8 with TRBJ1-1, with 7 bases fitting TRBD1. This CDR3 has 16 residues. Germline V gives CDR1 SGHVS, CDR2 FQNEAQ. V lost 2 bases to trimming and J lost 1 base; unmatched junction nucleotides: 7. The CDR3 is CASSLFLGQRNTEAFF. CDR3 DNA: TGTGCCAGCAGCTTATTCTTGGGACAGAGGAACACTGAAGCTTTCTTT.

The chain carries TRBV5-1 and TRBJ2-2; maybe TRBD2 (6 bases). Germline values: CDR1 SGHRS, CDR2 YFSETQ. This CDR3 has 16 residues. V was cut by 0 bases and J by 0 bases, with 9 bases left in between. CDR3 sequence (DNA): TGCGCCAGCAGCTTGGTCGGGGGAACGAACACCGGGGAGCTGTTTTTT. The encoded protein is CASSLVGGTNTGELFF. The full variable domain, with the rest looked up from reference TRBV5-1 and TRBJ2-2, is KAGVTQTPRYLIKTRGQQVTLSCSPISGHRSVSWYQQTPGQGLQFLFEYFSETQRNKGNFPGRFSGRQFSNSRSEMNVSTLELGDSALYLCASSLVGGTNTGELFFGEGSRLTVL.

V usage is TRBV3-1 (or the pseudogene TRBV3-2) and J usage is TRBJ2-5, with 10 nucleotides matching TRBD2. The V gene's germline CDR1 is LGHDT and CDR2 YNNKEL (reference sequence). V shed 6 bases, J shed 5 bases, and the junction held 6 bases outside the gene matches. The CDR3 runs to 14 residues. The CDR3 bases are TGTGCCAGCAGGAGCGGGGGGGCCTGGGAGACCCAGTACTTC. Its protein product is CASRSGGAWETQYF.

V gene TRBV28 combines with J gene TRBJ1-1, with D maybe TRBD1 (5 bases). The V gene's germline CDR1 is MDHEN and CDR2 SYDVKM. The CDR3 loop spans 12 amino acids. Trimming took off 6 bases at V and 4 bases at J, with 9 bases between the two ends. The CDR3 loop is CASRGTFTEAFF. DNA for the CDR3: TGTGCCAGCAGGGGGACTTTCACTGAAGCTTTCTTT.

This clone turned up a few times. This rearrangement joins TRBV6-2 or TRBV6-3 to TRBJ2-2; D may be TRBD2 (5 bases). Germline CDR1 MNHEY, CDR2 SVGEGT. The CDR3 is 16 residues long. V shed 6 bases and J shed 3 bases, with 17 bases lying between them. The CDR3 DNA sequence: TGTGCCAGCAGCAACAAAGCCATAGCGTACACCGGGGAGCTGTTTTTT. Translated, it gives CASSNKAIAYTGELFF.

This chain links TRBV3-1 (or the pseudogene TRBV3-2) with TRBJ1-2; D is unclear. V was clipped by 0 bases and J by 7 bases, with 9 bases between them. Per germline, CDR1 LGHDT and CDR2 YNNKEL (reference sequence). This CDR3 spans 13 amino acids. CDR3 amino acids: CASSQEATSGYTF. In DNA form, the CDR3 reads TGTGCCAGCAGCCAAGAGGCGACATCTGGCTACACCTTC.

Only a few counts were recorded for this clone. The chain joins TRBV19 to TRBJ1-4; no definite D call. V was pared by 4 bases and J by 0 bases, with 6 bases between. CDR3 length: 14 amino acids. CDR1 and CDR2 from the germline V gene are LNHDA and SQIVND (reference sequence). The CDR3 here is CASSRSATNEKLFF. The CDR3 DNA reads as TGTGCCAGTAGTAGGAGTGCAACTAATGAAAAACTGTTTTTT. Full variable domain (remainder filled in from reference TRBV19 and TRBJ1-4): DGGITQSPKYLFRKEGQNVTLSCEQNLNHDAMYWYRQDPGQGLRLIYYSQIVNDFQKGDIAEGYSVSREKKESFPLTVTSAQKNPTAFYLCASSRSATNEKLFFGSGTQLSVL.

The chain recombines TRBV9 with TRBJ2-3, with 11 bases matching TRBD2. The V gene end was trimmed by 5 bases and the J gene end by 3 bases; junction bases not matched to a gene: 5. Germline assignment: CDR1 SGDLS and CDR2 YYNGEE. The CDR3 spans 15 residues. Written as DNA, the CDR3 is TGTGCCAGCAGTCCTAGCGGGAGGATTACAGATACGCAGTATTTT. It codes for CASSPSGRITDTQYF.

The chain has TRBV19 and TRBJ1-3; possible D gene TRBD1, 6 bases. The CDR3 totals 14 residues. CDR1 and CDR2 (germline): LNHDA, SQIVND (reference sequence). With 3 bases removed from V and 4 bases from J, the gap between germline ends came to 10 bases. CDR3 region: CASSIRDKGNTIYF. The CDR3 region has the DNA TGTGCCAGTAGTATTCGGGACAAAGGAAACACCATATATTTT.

This chain connects TRBV10-1 to TRBJ2-3, with 8 bases lining up with TRBD1. In germline, CDR1 is WNHNN, CDR2 SYGVQD (reference sequence). The CDR3 spans 15 residues. The trim removed 2 bases at V and 4 bases at J, leaving 5 bases unmatched. The CDR3 region has the DNA TGCGCCAGCAGTGAGCGACAGGGGCCATCAGATACGCAGTATTTT. It codes for CASSERQGPSDTQYF.

J is TRBJ1-6 and V is TRBV28, with a weak D call TRBD1 (5 bases). The length of the CDR3 is 14 residues. Germline lookup yields CDR1 MDHEN and CDR2 SYDVKM. The V end lost 7 bases, the J end lost 10 bases, and 17 bases lay between the germline ends. The CDR3 sequence is CASKTGGTSSPLHF. CDR3 bases: TGTGCCAGCAAAACGGGGGGTACATCCTCACCCCTCCACTTT. Combining the CDR3 with reference TRBV28 and TRBJ1-6 gives the whole variable domain DVKVTQSSRYLVKRTGEKVFLECVQDMDHENMFWYRQDPGLGLRLIYFSYDVKMKEKGDIPEGYSVSREKKERFSLILESASTNQTSMYLCASKTGGTSSPLHFGNGTRLTVT.

This clone was seen once. The V call is TRBV5-6, the J call TRBJ2-7; 8 bases fit TRBD2. The length of the CDR3 is 18 residues. CDR1 and CDR2 (germline): SGHDT, YYEEEE. V was clipped by 4 bases and J by 3 bases; unmatched bases: 18. The CDR3 spells CASSPRYQAGVGYYEQYF. CDR3 DNA sequence: TGTGCCAGCAGCCCCAGATATCAAGCGGGAGTAGGATACTACGAGCAGTACTTC. The entire variable domain, with the rest obtained from reference TRBV5-6 and TRBJ2-7, is as follows: DAGVTQSPTHLIKTRGQQVTLRCSPKSGHDTVSWYQQALGQGPQFIFQYYEEEERQRGNFPDRFSGHQFPNYSSELNVNALLLGDSALYLCASSPRYQAGVGYYEQYFGPGTRLTVT.

The rearrangement joins TRBV10-3 to TRBJ1-6; D perhaps matches TRBD1 (5 bases). The CDR3 sequence is 16 residues long. Germline CDR1 and CDR2: ENHRY and SYGVKD. V lost 5 bases and J 0 bases, leaving 11 bases between the germline ends. CDR3 residues: CAISTGLSSYNSPLHF. CDR3 DNA: TGTGCCATCAGTACAGGATTGAGCTCCTATAATTCACCCCTCCACTTT.

CDR3 in DNA: TGTGCCACCAGTGACCCAGGGCTTACTGAAGCTTTCTTT. It codes for CATSDPGLTEAFF. The gene calls are TRBV24-1 and TRBJ1-1; a weak D match, TRBD1 (5 bases). Trimming removed 4 bases from V and 5 bases from J, with 10 bases in between. This CDR3 comprises 13 residues. In germline, CDR1 is KGHDR, CDR2 SFDVKD.

The rearrangement links TRBV5-1 to TRBJ1-4; D is ambiguous. V lost 7 bases and J 0 bases, leaving 13 bases between the germline ends. CDR3 length: 15 residues. Germline lookup yields CDR1 SGHRS and CDR2 YFSETQ. As DNA, the CDR3 is TGCGCCAGCCGCCCCCATGGAGCAACTAATGAAAAACTGTTTTTT. Protein product: CASRPHGATNEKLFF.

The rearrangement joins TRBV9 to TRBJ2-7; D is ambiguous. V was cut by 4 bases and J by 2 bases, with 16 bases left in between. This CDR3 comprises 15 residues. Per germline, CDR1 SGDLS and CDR2 YYNGEE. The CDR3 here is CASSPDSRLAYEQYF. The CDR3 DNA is TGTGCCAGCAGCCCCGATTCTAGGCTAGCCTACGAGCAGTACTTC. The variable domain in full, with the rest retrieved from reference TRBV9 and TRBJ2-7, is DSGVTQTPKHLITATGQRVTLRCSPRSGDLSVYWYQQSLDQGLQFLIQYYNGEERAKGNILERFSAQQFPDLHSELNLSSLELGDSALYFCASSPDSRLAYEQYFGPGTRLTVT.

The chain has TRBV2 and TRBJ2-1; 7 bases match TRBD1. This CDR3 has 15 amino acids. The germline gives CDR1 SNHLY, CDR2 FYNNEI. V lost 6 bases and J lost 0; bases outside the gene matches: 5. CDR3 residues: CASRRDRYSYNEQFF. CDR3 nucleotide sequence: TGTGCCAGCAGAAGGGACAGATACTCCTACAATGAGCAGTTCTTC.

The chain recombines TRBV3-1 (or the pseudogene TRBV3-2) with TRBJ2-7; 11 bases are shared with TRBD2. The CDR3 consists of 16 residues. From germline, CDR1 is LGHDT and CDR2 YNNKEL (reference sequence). After removal of 4 bases from V and 0 bases from J, the junction contained 5 bases not matched to a gene. CDR3 coding DNA: TGTGCCAGCAGCCTATGGGGACTAGCGGACTCCTACGAGCAGTACTTC. Translating gives CASSLWGLADSYEQYF.

V usage is TRBV5-4 and J usage is TRBJ2-5; 9 positions match TRBD1. J was trimmed by 3 bases and V by 4 bases; bases with no gene match: 10. The CDR3 covers 16 residues. The germline V gene encodes CDR1 SGHNT and CDR2 YYREEE (reference sequence). The CDR3 reads CASSPSQTGGKETQYF. CDR3 DNA sequence: TGTGCCAGCAGCCCCTCTCAGACAGGGGGAAAAGAGACCCAGTACTTC.

The gene calls are TRBV5-6 and TRBJ1-2, with D possibly TRBD1 on 5 matching bases. CDR3 size: 15 residues. Germline assignment: CDR1 SGHDT and CDR2 YYEEEE. Between the trimmed V and J ends, which lost 4 bases and 7 bases, there was a span of 20 bases. The CDR3 DNA follows: TGTGCCAGCAGCCTGTTAGCGGGACGCTATGGTGGCTACACCTTC. Protein product: CASSLLAGRYGGYTF.